This is a list of T cell receptor beta chains from one sample in a study of Ad26.COV2.S vaccination and SARS-CoV-2 variants. Some clones are missing from TCRdb's copy, which holds only in-frame ones; the method was immunoSEQ multiplex PCR. The repertoire holds approximately 300,000 clones, with just under 85% as singletons. Sample: peripheral blood, taken in a trial of Ad26.COV2.S vaccine versus placebo. These receptors all stem from a person between 18 and 59 years old who received the Ad26.COV2.S COVID-19 vaccine or a placebo. Both conserved end residues are trimmed from each CDR3.

TRBV5-5 ASSLAGDEQY
TRBV24-1 ATSPSGGNRETQY
TRBV27 ASSWMGQGVATNEKLF
TRBV28 ASMGGAQETQY
TRBV28 ASSFLGESSGNTIY
TRBV7-6 ASRVQWNTEAF
TRBV19 ASSNWQGDGYT
TRBV5-1 ASSRPTTGQFDTQY
TRBV10-3 AIRGQVPEGKLF
TRBV4-1 ASSHAGVPDTQY
TRBV19 EGFASGLASNNEQF
TRBV7-7 ASSSERLGGTQY
TRBV7-3 ASSSQGNTEAF
TRBV5-1 ASSLVSGNTEAF
TRBV7-9 ASIRGQGTGELF
TRBV4-1 ASSQNSGERTDTQY
TRBV18 ASSPGSRGGSSNTEAF
TRBV5-1 ASSLAEDEQY
TRBV7-3 ASSLRTGVGTDTQY
TRBV5-1 ASSSQGAVGELF
TRBV28 ASSLRRSNEKLF
TRBV19 ASSPEDRGQNSPLH
TRBV4-2 ASSQVITEVGEQY
TRBV12-3/TRBV12-4 ASSFSAGIGYT
TRBV24-1 ATSDPVGVLT
TRBV4-2 ASSQDTGTGITGELF
TRBV20-1 SASAFGGLAGRGVTDTQY
TRBV27 ASSLSITGGTEAF
TRBV5-1 ASSLQGQETQY
TRBV10-3 AISVGGPAGNTIY
TRBV11-3 ASTRQGARELF
TRBV5-4 ASRPRRDYGYT
TRBV27 ASSPWGGGNYEQY
TRBV29-1 SVEFWSGGNQPQH
TRBV3-1/TRBV3-2 ASSPGTGAKKQY
TRBV6-5 ASSSLADTGELF
TRBV13 ASSPAATYNEQF
TRBV24-1 ATSTSPGQGADTQY
TRBV20-1 SASGSLLNEQY
TRBV6-5 ASSYSLNSPLH
TRBV5-1 ASSFLGGQNTEAF
TRBV18 ASSPTSQGGTEAF
TRBV5-5 ASSFVSPRELF
TRBV19 ASRGGVNTEAF
TRBV28 ASSRISDSSYNSPLH
TRBV14 ASSQTEPSYNEQF
TRBV28 ASRKDFEGEKLF
TRBV2 ASSARDGLAGRETQY
TRBV9 ASSVRDRAVNEQF
TRBV30 AWSVPPGETQY